This entry lists 11 T cell receptor beta chains sequenced from one sample in a study of tumor-infiltrating lymphocytes in primary liver carcinoma. Unsorted whole blood yielded blood RNA, and germline DNA was extracted as well. The researchers produced TCR beta cDNA from 500 to 550 ng total RNA with a constant-region primer. What produced the TCR beta libraries was three nested multiplex PCR rounds using slightly modified ARM-PCR. Running 10 cycles apiece, the first two PCR rounds relied on TRBV1-TRBV30 forward primers together with a C-beta reverse primer. TCRdb re-called the multiplex PCR reads through MiXCR, storing one row per CDR3 protein. The repertoire has approximately 210,000 distinct CDR3 sequences, approximately 65% of them found once; the top ten carry roughly 7%. The sample taken for sequencing was peripheral blood. The receptors were gathered from a woman in her sixties with primary liver carcinoma and hepatitis B virus infection.

This clonotype has only a few counts. The chain carries TRBV5-1 and TRBJ2-3, with 9 bases aligning to TRBD2. J gave up 5 bases and V 0 bases, and 4 bases lay outside the gene matches. Germline lookup yields CDR1 SGHRS and CDR2 YFSETQ. The CDR3 length is 15 residues. The CDR3 region is CASSLVAGAGDTQYF. For the CDR3, the DNA is TGCGCCAGCAGCTTGGTAGCGGGAGCTGGAGATACGCAGTATTTT.

The table lists this clonotype with many counts. The chain joins TRBV11-2 to TRBJ2-1; 11 positions agree with TRBD2. With V trimmed by 8 bases and J by 2 bases, 8 bases remained unmatched. Germline V gene sequence: CDR1 SGHAT, CDR2 FQNNGV. This CDR3 region has 16 residues. The CDR3 loop reads CASLLIAGGTYNEQFF. The CDR3 nucleotides are TGTGCCAGCCTACTAATAGCGGGAGGGACCTACAATGAGCAGTTCTTC.

The chain links TRBV10-3 to TRBJ1-2, with 8 bases matching TRBD1. Germline CDR1 is ENHRY and CDR2 is SYGVKD. After removal of 6 bases from V and 5 bases from J, the junction contained 8 bases not matched to a gene. The CDR3 runs to 14 residues. DNA for the CDR3: TGTGCCATCAGCCCAGGACAGGGAGAGTATGGCTACACCTTC. It codes for CAISPGQGEYGYTF.

With respect to this clonotype: The junction and the germline gene differ at one end; a read error may be behind it. CDR3 loop: CASSQESATTQCF. The CDR3, as DNA: TGTGCCAGCAGCCAAGAAAGTGCTACGACGCAGTGTTTT. The J gene is TRBJ2-3, the V gene TRBV11-2; D remains ambiguous. The CDR3 is 13 residues long. Per the germline V gene, CDR1 is SGHAT and CDR2 is FQNNGV.

Turning to this clonotype: This sequence may be a read error, since a much larger clone differs from it by one base. V and J are TRBV6-5 and TRBJ1-5; 7 bases are shared with TRBD1. The germline V gene has CDR1 MNHEY and CDR2 SVGAGI. The CDR3 is 15 residues long. CDR3 in DNA: TGTGCCAGCAGTCGGACAGGTTTGGGCAATGAGCCCCAGCATTTT. Encoded protein: CASSRTGLGNEPQHF.

V and J are TRBV11-2 and TRBJ2-7; 10 nucleotides line up with TRBD2. The CDR3 spans 18 residues. Germline V gene data show CDR1 as SGHAT and CDR2 as FQNNGV. Trimming cost V 3 bases and J 4 bases; bases outside gene matches: 15. Here the CDR3 reads CASSFLAGVPGLTYEQYF. The CDR3 DNA reads TGTGCCAGCAGCTTCCTAGCGGGAGTGCCGGGGCTTACTTACGAGCAGTACTTC.

This clonotype has at least ten counts. The chain employs TRBV29-1 and TRBJ1-4; possible D gene TRBD1, 6 bases. The CDR3 contains 14 residues. CDR1 and CDR2 from the germline V gene are SQVTM and ANQGSEA. Trimming cost V 6 bases and J 8 bases, with 19 bases left between them. CDR3 DNA: TGCAGCGTCGCCGACGGAGGTACAGGGGAAAAACTGTTTTTT. Translating it yields CSVADGGTGEKLFF. Complete variable domain (other parts from reference TRBV29-1 and TRBJ1-4): SAVISQKPSRDICQRGTSLTIQCQVDSQVTMMFWYRQQPGQSLTLIATANQGSEATYESGFVIDKFPISRPNLTFSTLTVSNMSPEDSSIYLCSVADGGTGEKLFFGSGTQLSVL.

In regard to this clonotype: This may be a read error, as it is one base from a much larger clone. The chain recombines TRBV6-2 or TRBV6-3 with TRBJ2-7; 12 bases align to TRBD1. Germline V gene data show CDR1 as MNHEY and CDR2 as SVGEGT. The CDR3 runs to 16 residues. With V trimmed by 2 bases and J by 12 bases, 14 bases remained unmatched. CDR3 nucleotides: TGTGCCAGCAGTTACCTTATTGGGACAGGGGGCAGTCGTTGGTACTTC. Its translation is CASSYLIGTGGSRWYF.

There are many counts of this clonotype. A read error may account for a junction end that differs from germline. V usage is TRBV11-3 and J usage is TRBJ1-1; D might be TRBD1 (5 bases). The CDR3 sequence is 12 residues long. Germline V gene lookup returns CDR1 SGHNT and CDR2 YENEEA. Here the CDR3 DNA reads TGTACCAGCAGCACTCAAACAGGTGAAGCTTTCTTT. It yields the protein CTSSTQTGEAFF.

The chain links TRBV6-4 to TRBJ2-3; no definite D call. The length of the CDR3 is 15 residues. Germline CDR1 reads MRHNA; CDR2 reads SNTAGT. CDR3 in amino acids: CGRSPRPGYTDTQYF. The CDR3 nucleotides read TGTGGCAGGAGTCCTCGGCCGGGTTACACTGATACGCAGTATTTT.

In DNA, the CDR3 is TGTGCCAGCAGTCAGGGACTCCCGAGCTCCTACAATGAGCAGTTCTTC. It is translated as CASSQGLPSSYNEQFF. The rearrangement joins TRBV28 to TRBJ2-1; tentatively, D is TRBD2 (6 bases). Between the trimmed V and J ends, which lost 5 bases and 0 bases, there was a span of 14 bases. The CDR3 spans 16 residues. The germline V gene has CDR1 MDHEN and CDR2 SYDVKM.